The 5 T cell receptor beta chains in this list originate from one sample, sequenced in a study of human T cells and chemical hapten exposure. MiXCR was run by TCRdb on the RACE reads, yielding one entry per CDR3 protein. The sample shows tens of thousands of distinct CDR3 sequences, more than 9.5% of them seen only once. The time point: patch test 3, about 24 weeks after DPC sensitization. Treatment noted: therapeutic diphenylcyclopropenone sensitization with weekly scalp DPC. The sequencing used whole blood, collected in connection with sensitization to the hapten diphenylcyclopropenone (DPC). These receptors were obtained from a woman in her forties with alopecia areata. Some clones in this sample may be carry-over from other donors' samples.

The J gene is TRBJ2-5, the V gene TRBV7-2; D may be TRBD2 (6 bases). With 4 bases removed from V and 0 bases from J, the gap between germline ends came to 12 bases. The V gene's germline CDR1 is SGHTA and CDR2 FQGNSA. The CDR3 is 15 residues long. The CDR3 spells CASSSSREYQETQYF. CDR3 coding DNA: TGTGCCAGCAGCTCCTCCCGGGAGTACCAAGAGACCCAGTACTTC.

In its sample, this clonotype was seen many times. V gene TRBV7-6 combines with J gene TRBJ2-5, with TRBD2 matching 9 bases. In germline, CDR1 is SGHVS, CDR2 FNYEAQ. The CDR3 length is 14 residues. Trimming at V came to 5 bases and at J to 4 bases, leaving 5 bases not matched to a gene. The CDR3 loop reads CASSRSGGGETQYF. The CDR3 bases are TGTGCCAGCAGCCGTAGCGGGGGCGGAGAGACCCAGTACTTC.

This chain connects TRBV12-3 or TRBV12-4 to TRBJ1-2, with 8 bases that match TRBD1. J lost 7 bases, V lost 4 bases, and 8 bases had no gene match. The CDR3 sequence is 14 residues long. DNA of the CDR3: TGTGCCAGCAGTTCTCAGGGGGCGCCCCGTGGCTACACCTTC. Its protein product is CASSSQGAPRGYTF.

This clonotype was seen a handful of times. The rearrangement joins TRBV20-1 to TRBJ1-5, with 9 bases lining up with TRBD1. J lost 3 bases, V lost 1 base, and 1 base had no gene match. Germline CDR1 is DFQATT and CDR2 is SNEGSKA (reference sequence). This CDR3 comprises 14 residues. The CDR3 protein is CSARGDRDNQPQHF. The CDR3, as DNA: TGCAGTGCTAGAGGGGACAGGGACAATCAGCCCCAGCATTTT.

The chain has TRBV3-2 and TRBJ1-2. TRBV3-2 is annotated as a pseudogene. This CDR3 has 15 residues. The CDR3 nucleotides are TGTGCCAGTAAAGATGACGGGAGGGATGGCTATGGCTACACCTTC. Amino acid sequence: CASKDDGRDGYGYTF.